This TCR beta chain was obtained from a study of CD8 T cells in ankylosing spondylitis. TCRdb reprocessed the 5' RACE reads via MiXCR and lists one record per CDR3 protein. The sample has more than 200,000 distinct CDR3 sequences, 20% to 30% seen once. This clonotype was observed a few times. CDR3 length: 16 amino acids. The V gene end was trimmed by 7 bases and the J gene end by 8 bases; junction bases not matched to a gene: 13. The sequence derives from a male donor with ankylosing spondylitis or in good health (not recorded which). The specimen was blood, either unsorted or a sorted T cell fraction (not recorded which). The J gene is TRBJ2-1, the V gene TRBV12-3 or TRBV12-4; 11 bases line up with TRBD2. CDR3 DNA: TGTGCCAGCAAGTGGTCTAGCGGGGGGAGATTGCATGAGCAGTTCTTC. Protein sequence: CASKWSSGGRLHEQFF.